What follows describes a single TCR beta chain. This CDR3 contains 16 residues. The germline gives CDR1 MNHEY, CDR2 SMNVEV (reference sequence). V lost 0 bases, J lost 5 bases, and 4 bases stayed unmatched. The sample is drawn from a study of blood T cell repertoires in COVID-19. Sequenced by immunoSEQ multiplex PCR; TCRdb stores in-frame clones only, minus some. Of about 350,000 clones in the sample, over 80% were seen once. The sequence was obtained from a man in his thirties or forties with COVID-19, enrolled during active disease. This chain uses TRBV27 with TRBJ2-2; 9 bases agree with TRBD1. The material sequenced was peripheral blood. CDR3 sequence reads: CASSLSRQGVTGELFF. CDR3 sequence (DNA): TGTGCCAGCAGTTTATCTAGACAGGGGGTTACCGGGGAGCTGTTTTTT.